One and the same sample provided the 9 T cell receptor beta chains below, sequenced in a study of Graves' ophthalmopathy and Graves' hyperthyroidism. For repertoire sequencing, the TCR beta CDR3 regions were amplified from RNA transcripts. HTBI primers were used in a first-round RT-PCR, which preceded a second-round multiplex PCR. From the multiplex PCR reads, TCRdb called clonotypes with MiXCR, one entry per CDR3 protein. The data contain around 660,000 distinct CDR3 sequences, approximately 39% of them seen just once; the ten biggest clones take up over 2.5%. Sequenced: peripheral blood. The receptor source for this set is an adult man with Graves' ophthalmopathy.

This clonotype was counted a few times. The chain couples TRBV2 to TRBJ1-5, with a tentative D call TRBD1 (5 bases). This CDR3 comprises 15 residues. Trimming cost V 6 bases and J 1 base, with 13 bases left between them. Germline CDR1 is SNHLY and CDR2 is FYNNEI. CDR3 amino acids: CASRNGDGSNQPQHF. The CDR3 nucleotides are TGTGCCAGCAGAAACGGGGACGGAAGCAATCAGCCCCAGCATTTT.

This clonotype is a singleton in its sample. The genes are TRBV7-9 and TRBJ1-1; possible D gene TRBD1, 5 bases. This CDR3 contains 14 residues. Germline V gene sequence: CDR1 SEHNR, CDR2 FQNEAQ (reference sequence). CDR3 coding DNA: TGTGCTAGAGCTTCGACAGTTATGAACACTGAAGCTTTCTTT. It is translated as CARASTVMNTEAFF.

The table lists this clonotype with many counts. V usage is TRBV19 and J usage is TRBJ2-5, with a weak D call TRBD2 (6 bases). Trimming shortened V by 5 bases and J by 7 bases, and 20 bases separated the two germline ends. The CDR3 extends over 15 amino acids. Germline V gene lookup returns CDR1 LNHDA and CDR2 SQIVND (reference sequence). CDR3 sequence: CASSAAGLSLATQYF. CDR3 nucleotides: TGTGCCAGTAGTGCTGCGGGACTCTCATTAGCGACCCAGTACTTC.

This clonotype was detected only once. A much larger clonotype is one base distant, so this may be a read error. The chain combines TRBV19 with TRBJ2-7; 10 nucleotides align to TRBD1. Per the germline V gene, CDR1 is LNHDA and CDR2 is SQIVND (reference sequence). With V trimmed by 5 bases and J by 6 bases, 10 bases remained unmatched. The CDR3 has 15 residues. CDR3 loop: CASSGGTGDPCEQYF. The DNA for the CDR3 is TGTGCCAGTAGTGGGGGGACAGGGGATCCCTGCGAGCAGTACTTC.

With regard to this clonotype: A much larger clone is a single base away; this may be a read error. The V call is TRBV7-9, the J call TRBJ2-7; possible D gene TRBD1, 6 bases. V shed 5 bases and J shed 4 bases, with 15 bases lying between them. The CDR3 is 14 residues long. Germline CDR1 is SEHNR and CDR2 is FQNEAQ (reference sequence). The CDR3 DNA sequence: TGTGCCAGCAGCGCCCTTGGGGGCCAATACGAGCAGTACTTC. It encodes CASSALGGQYEQYF.

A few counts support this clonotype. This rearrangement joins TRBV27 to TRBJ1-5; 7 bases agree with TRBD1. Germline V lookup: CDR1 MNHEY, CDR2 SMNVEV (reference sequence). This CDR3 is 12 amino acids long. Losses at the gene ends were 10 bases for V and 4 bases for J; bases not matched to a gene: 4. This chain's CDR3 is CATGQENQPQHF. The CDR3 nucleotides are TGTGCCACCGGACAGGAAAATCAGCCCCAGCATTTT.

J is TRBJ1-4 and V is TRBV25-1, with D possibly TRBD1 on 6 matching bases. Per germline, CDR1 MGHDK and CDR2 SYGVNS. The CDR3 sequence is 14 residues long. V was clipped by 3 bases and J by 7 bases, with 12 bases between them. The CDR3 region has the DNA TGTGCCAGCAGTGATAGCGACAGGAGTGAAAAACTGTTTTTT. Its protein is CASSDSDRSEKLFF.

The DNA for the CDR3 is TGTGCCATCAGGGCAGGGGGGACCTACGAGCAGTACTTC. This sequence encodes CAIRAGGTYEQYF. J is TRBJ2-7 and V is TRBV10-3, with D possibly matching TRBD1 (7 bases). The CDR3 contains 13 residues. Germline-derived CDR1 and CDR2 are ENHRY and SYGVKD. V was clipped by 6 bases and J by 2 bases, with 11 bases between them.

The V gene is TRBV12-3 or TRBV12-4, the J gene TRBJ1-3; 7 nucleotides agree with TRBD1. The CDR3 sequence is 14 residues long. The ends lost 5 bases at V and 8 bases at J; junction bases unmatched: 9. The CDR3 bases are TGTGCCAGCAGTATAGGACAGGCGGGCGACACCATATATTTT. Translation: CASSIGQAGDTIYF.